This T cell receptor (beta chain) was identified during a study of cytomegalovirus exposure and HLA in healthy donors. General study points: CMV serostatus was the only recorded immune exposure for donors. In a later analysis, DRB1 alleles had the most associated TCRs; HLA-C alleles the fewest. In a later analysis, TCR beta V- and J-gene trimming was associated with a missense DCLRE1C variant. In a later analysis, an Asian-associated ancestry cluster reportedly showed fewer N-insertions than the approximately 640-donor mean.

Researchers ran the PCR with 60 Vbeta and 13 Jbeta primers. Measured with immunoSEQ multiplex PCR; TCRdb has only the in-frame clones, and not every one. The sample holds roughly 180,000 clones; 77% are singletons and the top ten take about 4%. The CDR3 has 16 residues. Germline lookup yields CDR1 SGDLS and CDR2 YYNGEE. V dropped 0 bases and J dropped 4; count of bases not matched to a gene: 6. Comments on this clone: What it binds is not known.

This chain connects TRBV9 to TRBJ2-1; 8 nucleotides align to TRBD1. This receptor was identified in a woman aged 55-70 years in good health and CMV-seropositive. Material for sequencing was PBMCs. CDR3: CASSVGGQGAYNEQFF. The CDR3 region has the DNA TGTGCCAGCAGCGTAGGGGGTCAGGGGGCTTACAATGAGCAGTTCTTC.